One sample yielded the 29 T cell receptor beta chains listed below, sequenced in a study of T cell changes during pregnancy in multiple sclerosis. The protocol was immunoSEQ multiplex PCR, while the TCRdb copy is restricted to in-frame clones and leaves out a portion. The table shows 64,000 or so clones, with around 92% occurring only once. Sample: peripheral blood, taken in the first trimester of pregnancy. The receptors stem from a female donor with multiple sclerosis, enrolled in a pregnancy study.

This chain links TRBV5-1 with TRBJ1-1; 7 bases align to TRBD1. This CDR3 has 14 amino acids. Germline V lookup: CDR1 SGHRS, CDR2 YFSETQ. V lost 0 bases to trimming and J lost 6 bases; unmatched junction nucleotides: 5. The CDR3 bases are TGCGCCAGCAGCTTGGGGGATGGGACAGCTGAAGCTTTCTTT. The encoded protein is CASSLGDGTAEAFF. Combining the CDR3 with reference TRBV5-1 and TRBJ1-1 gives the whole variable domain KAGVTQTPRYLIKTRGQQVTLSCSPISGHRSVSWYQQTPGQGLQFLFEYFSETQRNKGNFPGRFSGRQFSNSRSEMNVSTLELGDSALYLCASSLGDGTAEAFFGQGTRLTVV.

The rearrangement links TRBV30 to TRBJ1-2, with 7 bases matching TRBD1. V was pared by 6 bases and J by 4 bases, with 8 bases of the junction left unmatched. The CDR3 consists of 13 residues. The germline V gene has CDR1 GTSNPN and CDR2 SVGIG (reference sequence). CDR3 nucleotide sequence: TGTGCCTGCAACAACAGGGGTCGCTATGGCTACACCTTC. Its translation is CACNNRGRYGYTF.

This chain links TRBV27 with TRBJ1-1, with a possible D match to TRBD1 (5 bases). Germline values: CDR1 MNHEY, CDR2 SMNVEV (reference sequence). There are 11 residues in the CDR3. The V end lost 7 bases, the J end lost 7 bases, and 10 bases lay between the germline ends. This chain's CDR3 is CASTRGGEAFF. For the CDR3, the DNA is TGTGCCAGCACCCGGGGGGGTGAAGCTTTCTTT.

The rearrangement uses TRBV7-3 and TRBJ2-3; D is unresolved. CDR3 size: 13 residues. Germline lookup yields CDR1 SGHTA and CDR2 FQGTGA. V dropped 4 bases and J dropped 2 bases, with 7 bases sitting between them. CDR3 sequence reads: CASSSVPTDTQYF. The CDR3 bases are TGTGCCAGCAGCTCAGTACCCACAGATACGCAGTATTTT.

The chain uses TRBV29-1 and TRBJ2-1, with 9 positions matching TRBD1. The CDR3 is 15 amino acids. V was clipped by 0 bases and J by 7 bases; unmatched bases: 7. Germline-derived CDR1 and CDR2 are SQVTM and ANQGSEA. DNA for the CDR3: TGCAGCGTTGAAGATCTGAGGACAGGGGAAAATGAGCAGTTCTTC. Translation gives CSVEDLRTGENEQFF.

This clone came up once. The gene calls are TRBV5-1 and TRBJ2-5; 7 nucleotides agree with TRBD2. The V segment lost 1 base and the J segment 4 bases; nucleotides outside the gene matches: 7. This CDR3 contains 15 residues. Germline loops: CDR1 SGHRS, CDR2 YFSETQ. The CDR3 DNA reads TGCGCCAGCAGCTTGTGGGCGGGAGCCGCAGAGACCCAGTACTTC. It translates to CASSLWAGAAETQYF.

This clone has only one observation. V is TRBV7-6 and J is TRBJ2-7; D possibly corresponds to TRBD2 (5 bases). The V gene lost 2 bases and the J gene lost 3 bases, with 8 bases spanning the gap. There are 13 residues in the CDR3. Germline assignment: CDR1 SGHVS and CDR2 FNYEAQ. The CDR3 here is CASSLTRDYEQYF. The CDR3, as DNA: TGTGCCAGCAGCTTAACCCGGGACTACGAGCAGTACTTC.

This chain's CDR3 is CASSLSAYPVPGDTEAFF. As DNA, the CDR3 is TGTGCCAGCAGTTTAAGTGCTTACCCCGTCCCAGGGGACACTGAAGCTTTCTTT. The J gene is TRBJ1-1, the V gene TRBV27; D perhaps matches TRBD1 (6 bases). Germline CDR1 is MNHEY and CDR2 is SMNVEV (reference sequence). Trimming stripped 2 bases from V and 3 bases from J, with 22 bases between. The CDR3 covers 18 residues.

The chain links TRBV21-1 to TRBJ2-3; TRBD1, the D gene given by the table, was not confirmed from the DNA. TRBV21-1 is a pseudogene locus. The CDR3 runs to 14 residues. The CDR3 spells CASSKVPLGQGQYF. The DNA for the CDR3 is TGTGCCAGCAGCAAAGTTCCCCTCGGGCAGGGCCAGTATTTT.

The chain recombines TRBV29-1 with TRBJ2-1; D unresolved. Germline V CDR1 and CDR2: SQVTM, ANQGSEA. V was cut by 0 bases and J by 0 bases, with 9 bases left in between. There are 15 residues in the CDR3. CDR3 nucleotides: TGCAGCGTTGAAGATTGGCCAAACTCCTACAATGAGCAGTTCTTC. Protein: CSVEDWPNSYNEQFF.

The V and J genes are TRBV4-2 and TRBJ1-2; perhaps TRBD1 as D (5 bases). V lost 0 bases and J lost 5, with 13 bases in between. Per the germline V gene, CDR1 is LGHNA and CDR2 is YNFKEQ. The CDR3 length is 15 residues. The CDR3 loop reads CASSQDRQGRYGYTF. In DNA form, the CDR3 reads TGTGCCAGCAGCCAAGATCGGCAGGGTAGATATGGCTACACCTTC.

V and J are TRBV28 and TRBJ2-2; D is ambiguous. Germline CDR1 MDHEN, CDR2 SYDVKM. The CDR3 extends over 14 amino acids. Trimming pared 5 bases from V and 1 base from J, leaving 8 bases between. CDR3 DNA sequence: TGTGCCAGCAGTCCTAACAGGAACACCGGGGAGCTGTTTTTT. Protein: CASSPNRNTGELFF.

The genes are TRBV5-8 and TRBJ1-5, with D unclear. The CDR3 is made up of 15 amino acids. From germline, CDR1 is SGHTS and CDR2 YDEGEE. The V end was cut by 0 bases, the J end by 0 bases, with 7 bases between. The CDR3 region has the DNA TGTGCCAGCAGCTTGGGGCAGTATAGCAATCAGCCCCAGCATTTT. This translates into CASSLGQYSNQPQHF. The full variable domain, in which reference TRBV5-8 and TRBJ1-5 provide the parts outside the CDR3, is EAGVTQSPTHLIKTRGQQATLRCSPISGHTSVYWYQQALGLGLQFLLWYDEGEERNRGNFPPRFSGRQFPNYSSELNVNALELEDSALYLCASSLGQYSNQPQHFGDGTRLSIL.

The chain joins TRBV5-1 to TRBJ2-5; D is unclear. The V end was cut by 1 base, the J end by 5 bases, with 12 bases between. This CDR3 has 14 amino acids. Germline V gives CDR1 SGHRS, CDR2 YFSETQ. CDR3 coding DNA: TGCGCCAGCAGCTTGAAACTGCCCGGGGAGACCCAGTACTTC. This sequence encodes CASSLKLPGETQYF. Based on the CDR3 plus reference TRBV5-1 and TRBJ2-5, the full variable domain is KAGVTQTPRYLIKTRGQQVTLSCSPISGHRSVSWYQQTPGQGLQFLFEYFSETQRNKGNFPGRFSGRQFSNSRSEMNVSTLELGDSALYLCASSLKLPGETQYFGPGTRLLVL.

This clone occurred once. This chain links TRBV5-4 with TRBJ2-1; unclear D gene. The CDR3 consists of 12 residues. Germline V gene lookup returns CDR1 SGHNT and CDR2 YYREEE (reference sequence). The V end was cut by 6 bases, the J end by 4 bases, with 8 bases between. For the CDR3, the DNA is TGTGCCAGCAATAGAGAATACAATGAGCAGTTCTTC. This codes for CASNREYNEQFF.

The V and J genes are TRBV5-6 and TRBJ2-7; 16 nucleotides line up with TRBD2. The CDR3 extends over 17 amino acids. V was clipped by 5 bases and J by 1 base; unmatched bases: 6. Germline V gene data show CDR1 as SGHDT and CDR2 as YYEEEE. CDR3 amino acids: CASRPMGLAGGSYEQYF. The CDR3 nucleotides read TGTGCCAGCAGACCAATGGGACTAGCGGGAGGGTCCTACGAGCAGTACTTC.

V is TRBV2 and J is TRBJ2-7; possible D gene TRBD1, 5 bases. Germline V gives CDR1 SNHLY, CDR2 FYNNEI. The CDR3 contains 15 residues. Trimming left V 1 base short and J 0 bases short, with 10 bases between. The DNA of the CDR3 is TGTGCCAGCAGTGAAGGGACAACGAGCTCCTACGAGCAGTACTTC. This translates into CASSEGTTSSYEQYF.

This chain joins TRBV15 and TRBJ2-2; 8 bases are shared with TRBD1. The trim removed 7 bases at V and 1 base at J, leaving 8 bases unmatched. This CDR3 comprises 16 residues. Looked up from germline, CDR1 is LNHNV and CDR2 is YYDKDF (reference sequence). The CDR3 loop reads CATIQVGQENTGELFF. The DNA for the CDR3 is TGTGCCACCATCCAGGTGGGACAGGAGAACACCGGGGAGCTGTTTTTT.

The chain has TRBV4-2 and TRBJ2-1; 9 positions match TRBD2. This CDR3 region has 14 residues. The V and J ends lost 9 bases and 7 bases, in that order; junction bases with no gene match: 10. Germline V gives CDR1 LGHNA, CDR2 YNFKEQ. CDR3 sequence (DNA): TGTGCCAGTAGGCCTAGCGGGGTGGGGAATGAGCAGTTCTTC. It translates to CASRPSGVGNEQFF.

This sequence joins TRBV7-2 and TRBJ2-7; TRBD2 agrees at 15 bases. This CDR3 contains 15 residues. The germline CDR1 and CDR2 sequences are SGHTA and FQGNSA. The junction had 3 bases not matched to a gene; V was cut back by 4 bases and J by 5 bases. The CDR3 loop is CASSSGLAGGDEQYF. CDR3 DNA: TGTGCCAGCAGCTCGGGACTAGCGGGAGGTGACGAGCAGTACTTC. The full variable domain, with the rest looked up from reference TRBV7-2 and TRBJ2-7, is GAGVSQSPSNKVTEKGKDVELRCDPISGHTALYWYRQSLGQGLEFLIYFQGNSAPDKSGLPSDRFSAERTGGSVSTLTIQRTQQEDSAVYLCASSSGLAGGDEQYFGPGTRLTVT.

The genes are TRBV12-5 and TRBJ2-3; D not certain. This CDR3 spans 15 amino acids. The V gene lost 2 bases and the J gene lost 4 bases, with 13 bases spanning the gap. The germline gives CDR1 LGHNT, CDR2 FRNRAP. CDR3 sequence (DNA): TGTGCTAGTGGTTTGTCGGAGATTCGGGCAGATACGCAGTATTTT. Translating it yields CASGLSEIRADTQYF.

CDR3 in DNA: TGTGCCAGCAGCCGGGACAGGGACTCCTACGAGCAGTACTTC. It specifies CASSRDRDSYEQYF. The gene calls are TRBV7-6 and TRBJ2-7; 9 bases match TRBD1. The ends lost 5 bases at V and 0 bases at J; junction bases unmatched: 2. Germline CDR1 and CDR2: SGHVS and FNYEAQ. This CDR3 has 14 residues. The full variable domain, completed using reference TRBV7-6 and TRBJ2-7, is GAGVSQSPRYKVTKRGQDVALRCDPISGHVSLYWYRQALGQGPEFLTYFNYEAQQDKSGLPNDRFSAERPEGSISTLTIQRTEQRDSAMYRCASSRDRDSYEQYFGPGTRLTVT.

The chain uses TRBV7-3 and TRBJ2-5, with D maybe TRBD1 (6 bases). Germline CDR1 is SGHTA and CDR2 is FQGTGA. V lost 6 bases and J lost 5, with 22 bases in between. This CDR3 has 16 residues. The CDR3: CASRPSDRWERETQYF. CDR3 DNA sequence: TGTGCCAGCAGACCAAGCGACAGGTGGGAAAGGGAGACCCAGTACTTC.

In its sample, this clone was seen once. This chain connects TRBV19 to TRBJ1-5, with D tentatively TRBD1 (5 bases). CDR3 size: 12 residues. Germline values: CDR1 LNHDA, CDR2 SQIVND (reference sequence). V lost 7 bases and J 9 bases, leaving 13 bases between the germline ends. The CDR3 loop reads CASTQGDGPQHF. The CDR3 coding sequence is TGTGCCAGTACCCAGGGTGACGGGCCCCAGCATTTT.

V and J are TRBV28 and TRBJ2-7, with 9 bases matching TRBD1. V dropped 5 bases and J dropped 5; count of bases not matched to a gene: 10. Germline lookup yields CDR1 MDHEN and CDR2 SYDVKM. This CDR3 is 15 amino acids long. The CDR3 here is CASSILQGASDEQYF. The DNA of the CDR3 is TGTGCCAGCAGTATCCTACAGGGGGCTTCCGACGAGCAGTACTTC.

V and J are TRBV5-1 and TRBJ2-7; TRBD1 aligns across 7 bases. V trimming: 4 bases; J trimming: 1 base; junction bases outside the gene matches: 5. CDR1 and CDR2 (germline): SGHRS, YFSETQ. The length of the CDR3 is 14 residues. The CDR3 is CASSPRDSSYEQYF. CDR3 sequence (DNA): TGCGCCAGCAGCCCCCGGGACAGTTCCTACGAGCAGTACTTC.

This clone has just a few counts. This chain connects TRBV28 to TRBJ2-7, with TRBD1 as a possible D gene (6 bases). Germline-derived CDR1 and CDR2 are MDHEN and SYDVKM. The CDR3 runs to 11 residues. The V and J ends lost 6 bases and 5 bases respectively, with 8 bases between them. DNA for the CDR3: TGTGCCAGCAGGGGGGACAACGAGCAGTACTTC. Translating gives CASRGDNEQYF. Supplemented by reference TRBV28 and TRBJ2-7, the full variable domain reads DVKVTQSSRYLVKRTGEKVFLECVQDMDHENMFWYRQDPGLGLRLIYFSYDVKMKEKGDIPEGYSVSREKKERFSLILESASTNQTSMYLCASRGDNEQYFGPGTRLTVT.

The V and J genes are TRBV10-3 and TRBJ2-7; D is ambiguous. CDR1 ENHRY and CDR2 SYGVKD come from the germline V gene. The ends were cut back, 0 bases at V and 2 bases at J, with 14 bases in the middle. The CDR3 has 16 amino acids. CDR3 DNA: TGTGCCATCAGTGAGTCGATCGGCCAGGCCGCCTACGAGCAGTACTTC. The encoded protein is CAISESIGQAAYEQYF.

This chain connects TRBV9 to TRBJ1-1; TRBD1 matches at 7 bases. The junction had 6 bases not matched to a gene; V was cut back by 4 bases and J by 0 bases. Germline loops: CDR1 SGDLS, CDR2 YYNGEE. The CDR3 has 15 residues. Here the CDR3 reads CASSYSTGLNTEAFF. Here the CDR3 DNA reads TGTGCCAGCAGCTACTCGACAGGGCTGAACACTGAAGCTTTCTTT. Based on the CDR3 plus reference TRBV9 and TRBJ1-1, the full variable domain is DSGVTQTPKHLITATGQRVTLRCSPRSGDLSVYWYQQSLDQGLQFLIQYYNGEERAKGNILERFSAQQFPDLHSELNLSSLELGDSALYFCASSYSTGLNTEAFFGQGTRLTVV.